This T cell receptor beta chain was sequenced during a study of CD8 T cells in ankylosing spondylitis. Points from the study as a whole: There was a TCR beta motif, made of several highly homologous variants, that appeared characteristic of ankylosing spondylitis blood. Earlier reports found some motif variants in synovial fluid and blood in reactive arthritis.

V shed 3 bases, J shed 0 bases, and the junction held 8 bases outside the gene matches. The CDR3 consists of 17 residues. TCRdb ran MiXCR on the 5' RACE reads and lists one entry per CDR3 protein. The sample lists a few hundred thousand distinct CDR3 sequences; about 7% were seen once. In the case of this clonotype: Its specificity is not known.

This TCR came from a male donor with ankylosing spondylitis. The sample taken for sequencing was blood, either unsorted or a sorted T cell fraction (not recorded which). The chain links TRBV12-3 or TRBV12-4 to TRBJ1-5; 7 bases agree with TRBD1. DNA for the CDR3: TGTGCCAGCAGTTTTTCTAGCGGACAGGATAGCAATCAGCCCCAGCATTTT. This encodes CASSFSSGQDSNQPQHF.